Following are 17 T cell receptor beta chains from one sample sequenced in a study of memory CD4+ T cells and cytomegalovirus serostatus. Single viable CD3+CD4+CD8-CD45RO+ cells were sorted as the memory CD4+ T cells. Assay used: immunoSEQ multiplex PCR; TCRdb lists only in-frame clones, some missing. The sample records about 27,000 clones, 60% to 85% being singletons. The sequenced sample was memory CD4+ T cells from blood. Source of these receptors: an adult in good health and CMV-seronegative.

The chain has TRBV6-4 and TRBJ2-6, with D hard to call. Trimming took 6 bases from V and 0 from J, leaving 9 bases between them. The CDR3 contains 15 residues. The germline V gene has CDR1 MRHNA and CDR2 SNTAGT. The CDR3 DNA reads TGTGCCAGCAGCCAACAGAGCTCTGGGGCCAACGTCCTGACTTTC. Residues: CASSQQSSGANVLTF.

The CDR3 bases are TGCGCCAGCAGCCACGCAATGACAGGGGGGGTTAGTGGGGCCAACGTCCTGACTTTC. This sequence encodes CASSHAMTGGVSGANVLTF. The chain couples TRBV5-1 to TRBJ2-6; 9 bases match TRBD1. J lost 3 bases, V lost 4 bases, and 14 bases had no gene match. Germline-derived CDR1 and CDR2 are SGHRS and YFSETQ. The CDR3 spans 19 residues.

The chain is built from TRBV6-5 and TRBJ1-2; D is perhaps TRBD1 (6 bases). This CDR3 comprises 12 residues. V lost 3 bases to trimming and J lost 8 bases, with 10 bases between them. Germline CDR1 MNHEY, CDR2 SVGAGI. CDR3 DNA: TGTGCCAGCAGTTATATCAGGGGCGGCTACACCTTC. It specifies CASSYIRGGYTF.

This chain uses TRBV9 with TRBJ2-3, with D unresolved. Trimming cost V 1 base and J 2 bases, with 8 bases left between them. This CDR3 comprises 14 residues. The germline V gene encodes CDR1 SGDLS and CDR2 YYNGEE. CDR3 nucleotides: TGTGCCAGCAGCGTACTAGAACTCACAGATACGCAGTATTTT. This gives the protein CASSVLELTDTQYF.

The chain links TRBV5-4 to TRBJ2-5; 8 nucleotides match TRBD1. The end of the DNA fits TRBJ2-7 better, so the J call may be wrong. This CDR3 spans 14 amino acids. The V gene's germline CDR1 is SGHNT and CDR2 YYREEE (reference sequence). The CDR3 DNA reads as TGTGCCAGCAGCTTGGACAGGGGGAACTACGAGCAGTACTTC. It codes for CASSLDRGNYEQYF.

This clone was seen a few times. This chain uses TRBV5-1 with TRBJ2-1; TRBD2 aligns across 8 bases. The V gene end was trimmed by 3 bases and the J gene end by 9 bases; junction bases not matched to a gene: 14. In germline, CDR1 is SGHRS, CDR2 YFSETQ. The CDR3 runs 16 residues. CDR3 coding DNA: TGCGCCAGCAGCTCTCAAGCGCGGGAGGTTTCACGTGAGCAGTTCTTC. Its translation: CASSSQAREVSREQFF.

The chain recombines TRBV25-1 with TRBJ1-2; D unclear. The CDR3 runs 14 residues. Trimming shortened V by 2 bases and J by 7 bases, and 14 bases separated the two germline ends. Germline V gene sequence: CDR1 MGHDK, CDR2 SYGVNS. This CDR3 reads CASSEMYILGGYTF. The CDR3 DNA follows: TGTGCCAGCAGTGAAATGTACATTTTAGGTGGCTACACCTTC.

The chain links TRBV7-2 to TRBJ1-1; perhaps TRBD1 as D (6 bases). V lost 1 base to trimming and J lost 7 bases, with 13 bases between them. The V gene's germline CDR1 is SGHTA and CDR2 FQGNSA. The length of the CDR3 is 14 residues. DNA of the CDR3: TGTGCCAGCAGCTTAGTCGGGGGCTCGGGTGAAGCTTTCTTT. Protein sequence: CASSLVGGSGEAFF.

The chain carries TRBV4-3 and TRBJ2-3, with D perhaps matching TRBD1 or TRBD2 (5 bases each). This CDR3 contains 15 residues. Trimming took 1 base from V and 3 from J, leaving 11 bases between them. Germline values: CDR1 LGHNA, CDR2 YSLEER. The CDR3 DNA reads TGCGCCAGCAGCCAAGGGGGCCGGGGAACAGATACGCAGTATTTT. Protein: CASSQGGRGTDTQYF.

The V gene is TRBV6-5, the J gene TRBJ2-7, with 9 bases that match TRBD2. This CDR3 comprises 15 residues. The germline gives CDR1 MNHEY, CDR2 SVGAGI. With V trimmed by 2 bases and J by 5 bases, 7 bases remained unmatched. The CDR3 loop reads CASSYLASGENEQYF. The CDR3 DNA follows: TGTGCCAGCAGTTACCTGGCTAGCGGGGAAAACGAGCAGTACTTC.

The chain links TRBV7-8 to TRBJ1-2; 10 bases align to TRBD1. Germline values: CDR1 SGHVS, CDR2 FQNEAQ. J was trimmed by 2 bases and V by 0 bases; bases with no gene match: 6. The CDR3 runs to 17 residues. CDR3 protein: CASSLAGQGISNYGYTF. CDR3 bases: TGTGCCAGCAGCTTAGCGGGACAGGGGATCTCCAACTATGGCTACACCTTC.

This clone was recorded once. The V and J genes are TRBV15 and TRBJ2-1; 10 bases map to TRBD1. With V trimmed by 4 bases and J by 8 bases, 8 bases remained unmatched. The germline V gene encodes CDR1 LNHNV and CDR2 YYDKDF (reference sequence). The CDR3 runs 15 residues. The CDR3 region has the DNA TGTGCCACCAGCACTCGGACAGGGGGGCTCGATGAGCAGTTCTTC. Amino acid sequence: CATSTRTGGLDEQFF.

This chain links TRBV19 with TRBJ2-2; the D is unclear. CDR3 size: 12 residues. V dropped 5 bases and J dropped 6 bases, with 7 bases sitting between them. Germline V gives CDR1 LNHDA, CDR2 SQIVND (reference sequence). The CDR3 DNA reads TGTGCCAGTAGTGTAGGGTCCGGGGAGCTGTTTTTT. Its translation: CASSVGSGELFF.

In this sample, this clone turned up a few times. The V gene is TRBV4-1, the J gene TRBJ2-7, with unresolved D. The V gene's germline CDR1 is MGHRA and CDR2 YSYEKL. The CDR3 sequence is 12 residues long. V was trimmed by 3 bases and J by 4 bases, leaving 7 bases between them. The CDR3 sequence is CASSHVGYEQYF. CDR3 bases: TGCGCCAGCAGCCACGTGGGGTACGAGCAGTACTTC.

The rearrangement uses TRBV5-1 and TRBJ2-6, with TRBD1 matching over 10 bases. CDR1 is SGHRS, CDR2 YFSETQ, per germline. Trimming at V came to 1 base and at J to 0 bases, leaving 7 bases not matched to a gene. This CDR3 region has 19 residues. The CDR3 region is CASSLTPGQGTSGANVLTF. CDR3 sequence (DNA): TGCGCCAGCAGCTTGACACCGGGACAGGGGACCTCTGGGGCCAACGTCCTGACTTTC.

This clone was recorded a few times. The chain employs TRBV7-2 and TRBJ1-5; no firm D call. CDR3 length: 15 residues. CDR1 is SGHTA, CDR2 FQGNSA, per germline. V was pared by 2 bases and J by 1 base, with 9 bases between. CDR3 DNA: TGTGCCAGCAGCTTAATTTCAGACAGCAATCAGCCCCAGCATTTT. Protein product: CASSLISDSNQPQHF.

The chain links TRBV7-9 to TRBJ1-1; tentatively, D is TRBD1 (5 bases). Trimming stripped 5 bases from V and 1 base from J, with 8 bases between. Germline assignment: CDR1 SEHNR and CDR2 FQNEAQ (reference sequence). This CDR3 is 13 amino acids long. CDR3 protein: CASSLGTNTEAFF. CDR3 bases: TGTGCCAGCAGCCTAGGGACGAACACTGAAGCTTTCTTT.